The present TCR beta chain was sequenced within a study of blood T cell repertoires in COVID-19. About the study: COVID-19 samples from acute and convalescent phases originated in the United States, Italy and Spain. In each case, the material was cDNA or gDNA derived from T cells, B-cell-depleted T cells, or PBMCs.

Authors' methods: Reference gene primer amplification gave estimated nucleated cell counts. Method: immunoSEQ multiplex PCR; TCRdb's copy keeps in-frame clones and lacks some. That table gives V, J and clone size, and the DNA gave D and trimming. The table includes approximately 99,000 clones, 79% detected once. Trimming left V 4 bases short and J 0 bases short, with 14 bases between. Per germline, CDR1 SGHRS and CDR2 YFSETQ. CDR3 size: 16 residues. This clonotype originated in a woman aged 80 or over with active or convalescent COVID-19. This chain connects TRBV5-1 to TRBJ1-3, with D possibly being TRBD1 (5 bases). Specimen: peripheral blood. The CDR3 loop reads CASSATPTDSGNTIYF. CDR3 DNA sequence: TGCGCCAGCAGCGCAACTCCGACAGACTCTGGAAACACCATATATTTT.